This entry features one T cell receptor (beta chain) sequence. Its antigen is still unknown. This CDR3 comprises 13 residues. Germline CDR1 SGHAT, CDR2 FQDESV (reference sequence). Losses at the gene ends were 4 bases for V and 7 bases for J; bases not matched to a gene: 6. These data originate in a study of breast tumors, draining lymph nodes, adjacent tissues. General study results and limits: Tumor repertoires ranked between lymph nodes and nontumor tissue in diversity, with V and J gene preferences.

In TCRdb, the multiplex PCR reads were re-called with MiXCR into one record per CDR3 protein. The sample includes 20,000 to 25,000 distinct CDR3 sequences, about 38% seen only once; the top ten take around a quarter. This TCR was sampled from a female donor with breast cancer. Some clones in this sample may be carry-over from other donors' samples. The gene calls are TRBV11-1 and TRBJ1-2, with TRBD1 matching over 7 bases. The sequenced sample consisted of breast tumor tissue. The CDR3 sequence: CASSYYRGRGYTF. In DNA form, the CDR3 reads TGTGCCAGCAGCTACTACAGGGGCCGTGGCTACACCTTC.